The source of this TCR beta chain is a study of naive and memory T cell subsets. Study-wide results and limits: In CD4 and CD8 cells, diversity dropped from naive through EMRA.

An equimolar mix of two oligonucleotides served as the beta constant-region primer for TRBC1 and TRBC2. Four rounds of PCR amplified the ligated cDNA using nested alpha and beta constant-region primers plus SP2. MiXCR, run by TCRdb on the UMI-ligation and nested PCR reads, gives a single entry per CDR3 protein. This sample has some 82,000 distinct CDR3 sequences, with roughly 9.2% found just once. A few counts support this clonotype. Antigen specificity is unknown. The sequence was collected from a human donor in good health. The sample taken for sequencing was naive CD8+ T cells from blood.

CDR3 in amino acids: CASSPSGNGANVLTF. The CDR3 DNA sequence: TGTGCCAGCAGCCCTAGCGGGAATGGGGCCAACGTCCTGACTTTC. The rearrangement joins TRBV11-2 to TRBJ2-6; 9 bases are a match to TRBD2. Germline V gene data show CDR1 as SGHAT and CDR2 as FQNNGV. The CDR3 loop spans 15 amino acids. The ends lost 5 bases at V and 3 bases at J; junction bases unmatched: 2.